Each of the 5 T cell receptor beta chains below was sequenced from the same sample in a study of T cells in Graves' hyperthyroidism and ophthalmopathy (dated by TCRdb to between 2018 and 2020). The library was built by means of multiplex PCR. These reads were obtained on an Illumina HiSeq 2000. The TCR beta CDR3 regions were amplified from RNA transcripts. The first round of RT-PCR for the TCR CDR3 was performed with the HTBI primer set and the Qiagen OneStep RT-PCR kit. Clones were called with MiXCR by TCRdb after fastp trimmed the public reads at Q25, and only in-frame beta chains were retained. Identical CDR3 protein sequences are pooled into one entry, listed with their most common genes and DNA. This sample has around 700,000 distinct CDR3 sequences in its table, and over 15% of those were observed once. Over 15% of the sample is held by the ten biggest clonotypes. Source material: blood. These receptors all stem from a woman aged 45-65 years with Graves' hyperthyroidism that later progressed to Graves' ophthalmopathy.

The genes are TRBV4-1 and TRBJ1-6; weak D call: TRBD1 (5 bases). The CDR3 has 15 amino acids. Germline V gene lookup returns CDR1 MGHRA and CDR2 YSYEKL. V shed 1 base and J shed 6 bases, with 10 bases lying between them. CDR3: CASSQARGSNSPLHF. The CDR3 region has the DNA TGCGCCAGCAGCCAAGCGAGGGGCAGTAATTCACCCCTCCACTTT.

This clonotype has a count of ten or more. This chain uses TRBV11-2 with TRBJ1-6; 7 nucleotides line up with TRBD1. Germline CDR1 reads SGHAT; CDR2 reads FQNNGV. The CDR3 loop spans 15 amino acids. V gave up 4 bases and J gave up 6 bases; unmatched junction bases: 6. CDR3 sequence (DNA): TGTGCCAGCAGCTGGCGCCGACAGGGTAATTCACCCCTCCACTTT. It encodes CASSWRRQGNSPLHF.

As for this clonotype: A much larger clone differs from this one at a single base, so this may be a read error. CDR3 amino acids: CSARPTGIAGAFF. Here the CDR3 DNA reads TGCAGTGCTAGACCGACAGGGATCGCTGGAGCTTTCTTT. The chain uses TRBV20-1 and TRBJ1-1; 7 positions agree with TRBD1. From germline, CDR1 is DFQATT and CDR2 SNEGSKA (reference sequence). The CDR3 consists of 13 residues. V shed 2 bases, J shed 10 bases, and the junction held 10 bases outside the gene matches.

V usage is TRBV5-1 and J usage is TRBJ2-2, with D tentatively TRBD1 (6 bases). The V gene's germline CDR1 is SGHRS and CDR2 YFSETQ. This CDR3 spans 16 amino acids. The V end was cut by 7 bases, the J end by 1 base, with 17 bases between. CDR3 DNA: TGCGCCAGCCCGAAATTTGAGGGGGAGAACACCGGGGAGCTGTTTTTT. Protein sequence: CASPKFEGENTGELFF.

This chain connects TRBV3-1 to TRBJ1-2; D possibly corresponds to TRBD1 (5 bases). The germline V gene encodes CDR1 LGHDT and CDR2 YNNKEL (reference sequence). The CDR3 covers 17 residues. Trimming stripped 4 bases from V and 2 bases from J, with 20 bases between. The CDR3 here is CASSRPKASGGNYGYTF. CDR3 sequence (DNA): TGTGCCAGCAGCCGCCCAAAGGCCTCGGGGGGGAACTATGGCTACACCTTC.